This section outlines one TCR beta chain sequence together with its context. Antigen: not known. Clones were read by immunoSEQ multiplex PCR, and TCRdb kept only the in-frame ones, dropping some. The data contain about 84,000 clones, around 94% of them seen just once; the ten biggest clones take up approximately 9.9%. This sample is part of a study of OX40 agonist ivuxolimab in advanced cancers. Study in general: Mean age roughly 65 years, range roughly 20 to 85; 82.7% male. Two patients with cutaneous melanoma and one with hepatocellular carcinoma, three in total, showed partial responses.

Whole-study findings and limits: Which antigen the expanded peripheral T cells recognized is unknown.

Germline lookup yields CDR1 SGHDN and CDR2 FVKESK. J lost 4 bases, V lost 3 bases, and 4 bases had no gene match. The CDR3 sequence is 14 residues long. This rearrangement joins TRBV14 to TRBJ2-3; TRBD1 matches 7 bases. The starting material was CD4+ or CD8+ T cells sorted from blood, obtained in a trial of the OX40 agonist ivuxolimab. This clonotype originated in an adult with an advanced solid tumor such as melanoma, head and neck, liver or kidney cancer. The CDR3 spells CASSQLGGADTQYF. The CDR3 nucleotides are TGTGCCAGCAGCCAGTTAGGGGGCGCAGATACGCAGTATTTT.